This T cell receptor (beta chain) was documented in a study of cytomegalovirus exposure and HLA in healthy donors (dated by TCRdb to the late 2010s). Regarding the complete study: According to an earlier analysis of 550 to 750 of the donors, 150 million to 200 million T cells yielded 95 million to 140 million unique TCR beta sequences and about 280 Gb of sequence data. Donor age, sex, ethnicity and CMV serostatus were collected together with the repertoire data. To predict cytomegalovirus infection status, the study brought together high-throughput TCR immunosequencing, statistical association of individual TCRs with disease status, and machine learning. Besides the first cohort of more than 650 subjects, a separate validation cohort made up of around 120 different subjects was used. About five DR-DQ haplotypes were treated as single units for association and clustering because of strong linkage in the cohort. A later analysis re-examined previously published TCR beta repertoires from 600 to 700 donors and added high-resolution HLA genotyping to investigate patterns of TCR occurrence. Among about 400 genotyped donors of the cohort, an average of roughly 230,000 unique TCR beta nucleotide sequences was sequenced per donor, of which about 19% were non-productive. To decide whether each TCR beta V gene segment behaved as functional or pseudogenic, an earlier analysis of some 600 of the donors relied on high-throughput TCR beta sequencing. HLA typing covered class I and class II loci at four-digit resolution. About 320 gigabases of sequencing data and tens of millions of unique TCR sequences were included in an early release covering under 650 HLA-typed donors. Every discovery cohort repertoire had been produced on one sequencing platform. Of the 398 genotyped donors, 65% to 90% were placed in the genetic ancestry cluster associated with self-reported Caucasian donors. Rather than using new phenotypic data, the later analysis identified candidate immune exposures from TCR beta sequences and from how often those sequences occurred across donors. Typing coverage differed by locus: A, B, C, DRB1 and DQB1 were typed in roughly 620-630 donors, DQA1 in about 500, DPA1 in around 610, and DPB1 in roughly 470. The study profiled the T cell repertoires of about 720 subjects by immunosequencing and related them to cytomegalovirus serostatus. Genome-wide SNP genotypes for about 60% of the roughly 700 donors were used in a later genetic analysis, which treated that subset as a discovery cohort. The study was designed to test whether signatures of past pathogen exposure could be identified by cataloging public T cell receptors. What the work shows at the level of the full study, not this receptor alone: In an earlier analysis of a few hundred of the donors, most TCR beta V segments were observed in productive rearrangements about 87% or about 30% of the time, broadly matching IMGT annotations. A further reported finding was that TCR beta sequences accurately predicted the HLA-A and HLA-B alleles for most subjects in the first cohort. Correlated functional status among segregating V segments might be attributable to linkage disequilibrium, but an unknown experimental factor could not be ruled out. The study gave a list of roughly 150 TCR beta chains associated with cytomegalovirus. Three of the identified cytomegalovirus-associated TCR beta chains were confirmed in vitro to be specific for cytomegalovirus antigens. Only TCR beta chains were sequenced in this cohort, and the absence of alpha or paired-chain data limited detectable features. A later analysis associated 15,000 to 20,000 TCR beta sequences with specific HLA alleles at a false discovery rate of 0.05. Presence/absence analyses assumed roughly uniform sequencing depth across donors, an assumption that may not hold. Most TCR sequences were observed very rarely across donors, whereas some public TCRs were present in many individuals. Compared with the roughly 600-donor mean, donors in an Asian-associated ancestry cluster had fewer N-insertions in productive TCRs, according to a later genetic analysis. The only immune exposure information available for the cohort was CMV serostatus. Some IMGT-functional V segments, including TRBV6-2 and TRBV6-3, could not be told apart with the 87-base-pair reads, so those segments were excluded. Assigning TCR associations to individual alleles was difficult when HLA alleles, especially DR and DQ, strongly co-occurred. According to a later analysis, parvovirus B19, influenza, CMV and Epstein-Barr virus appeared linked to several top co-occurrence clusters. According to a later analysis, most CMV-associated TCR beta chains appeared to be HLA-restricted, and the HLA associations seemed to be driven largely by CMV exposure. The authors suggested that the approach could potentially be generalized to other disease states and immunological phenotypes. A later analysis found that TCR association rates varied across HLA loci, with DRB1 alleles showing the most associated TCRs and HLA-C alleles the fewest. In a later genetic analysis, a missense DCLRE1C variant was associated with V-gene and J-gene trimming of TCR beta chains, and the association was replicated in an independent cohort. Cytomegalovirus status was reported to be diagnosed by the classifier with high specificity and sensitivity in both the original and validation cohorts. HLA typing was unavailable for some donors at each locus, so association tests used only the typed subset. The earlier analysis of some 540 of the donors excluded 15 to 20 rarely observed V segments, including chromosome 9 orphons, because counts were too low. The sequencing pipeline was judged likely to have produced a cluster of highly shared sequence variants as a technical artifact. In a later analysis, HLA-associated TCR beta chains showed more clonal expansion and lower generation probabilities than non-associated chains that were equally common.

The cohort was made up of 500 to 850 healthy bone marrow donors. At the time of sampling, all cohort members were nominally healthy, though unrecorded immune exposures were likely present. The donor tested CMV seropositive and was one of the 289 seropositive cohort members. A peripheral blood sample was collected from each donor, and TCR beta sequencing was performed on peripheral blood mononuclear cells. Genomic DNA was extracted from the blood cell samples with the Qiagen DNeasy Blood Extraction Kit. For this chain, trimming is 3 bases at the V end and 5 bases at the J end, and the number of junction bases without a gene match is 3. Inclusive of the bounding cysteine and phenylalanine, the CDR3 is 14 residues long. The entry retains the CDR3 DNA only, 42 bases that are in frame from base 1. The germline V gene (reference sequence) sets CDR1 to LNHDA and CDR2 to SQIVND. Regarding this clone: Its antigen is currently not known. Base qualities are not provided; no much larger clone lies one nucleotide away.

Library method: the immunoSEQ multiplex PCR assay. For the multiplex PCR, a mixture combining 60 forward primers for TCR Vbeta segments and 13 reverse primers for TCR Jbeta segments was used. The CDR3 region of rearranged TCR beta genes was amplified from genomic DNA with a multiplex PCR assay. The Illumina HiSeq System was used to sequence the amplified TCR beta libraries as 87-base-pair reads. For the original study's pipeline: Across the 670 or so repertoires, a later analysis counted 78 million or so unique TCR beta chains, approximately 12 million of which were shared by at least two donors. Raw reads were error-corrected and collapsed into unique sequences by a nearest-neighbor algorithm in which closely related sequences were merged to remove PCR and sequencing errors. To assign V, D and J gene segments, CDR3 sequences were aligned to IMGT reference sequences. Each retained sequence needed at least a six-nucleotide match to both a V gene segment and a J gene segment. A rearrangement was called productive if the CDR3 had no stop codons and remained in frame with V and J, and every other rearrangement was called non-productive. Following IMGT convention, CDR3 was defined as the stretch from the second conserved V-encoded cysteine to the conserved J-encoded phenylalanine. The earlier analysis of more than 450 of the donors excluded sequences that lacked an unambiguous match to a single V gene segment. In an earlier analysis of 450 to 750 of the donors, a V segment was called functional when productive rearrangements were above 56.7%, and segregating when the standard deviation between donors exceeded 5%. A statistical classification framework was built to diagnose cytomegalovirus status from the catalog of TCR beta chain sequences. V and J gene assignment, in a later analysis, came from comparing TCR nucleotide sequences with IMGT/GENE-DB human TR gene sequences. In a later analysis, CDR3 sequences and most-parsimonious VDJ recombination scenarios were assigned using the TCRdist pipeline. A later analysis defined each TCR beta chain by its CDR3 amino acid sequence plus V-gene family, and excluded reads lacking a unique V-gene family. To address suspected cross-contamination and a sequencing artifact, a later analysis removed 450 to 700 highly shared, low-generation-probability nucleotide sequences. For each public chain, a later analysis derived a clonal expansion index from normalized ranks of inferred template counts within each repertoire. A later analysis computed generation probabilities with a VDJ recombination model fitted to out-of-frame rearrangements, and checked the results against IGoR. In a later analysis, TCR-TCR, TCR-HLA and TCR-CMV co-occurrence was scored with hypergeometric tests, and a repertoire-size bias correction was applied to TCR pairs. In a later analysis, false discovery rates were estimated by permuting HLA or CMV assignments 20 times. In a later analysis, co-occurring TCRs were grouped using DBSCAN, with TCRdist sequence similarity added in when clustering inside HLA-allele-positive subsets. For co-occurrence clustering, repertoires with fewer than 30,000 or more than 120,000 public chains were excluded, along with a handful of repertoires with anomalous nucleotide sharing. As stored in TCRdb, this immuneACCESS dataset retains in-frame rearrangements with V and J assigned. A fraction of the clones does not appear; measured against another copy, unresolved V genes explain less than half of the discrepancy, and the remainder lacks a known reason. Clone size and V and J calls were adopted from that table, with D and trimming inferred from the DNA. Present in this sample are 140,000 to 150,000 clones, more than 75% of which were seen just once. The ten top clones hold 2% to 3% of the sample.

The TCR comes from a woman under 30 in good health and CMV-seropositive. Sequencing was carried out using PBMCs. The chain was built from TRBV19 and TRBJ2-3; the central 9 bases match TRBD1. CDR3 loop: CASSIRQGGDTQYF. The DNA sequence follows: TGTGCCAGTAGTATTAGACAGGGGGGAGATACGCAGTATTTT. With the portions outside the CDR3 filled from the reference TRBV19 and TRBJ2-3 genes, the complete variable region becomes DGGITQSPKYLFRKEGQNVTLSCEQNLNHDAMYWYRQDPGQGLRLIYYSQIVNDFQKGDIAEGYSVSREKKESFPLTVTSAQKNPTAFYLCASSIRQGGDTQYFGPGTRLTVL.